A single sample gave rise to the 25 T cell receptor beta chains below, sequenced in a study of identical twins. TCRdb passed the 5' RACE reads through MiXCR, listing each CDR3 protein once. The sample holds roughly 770,000 distinct CDR3 sequences, 15% to 20% seen once. Separately, the same data were catalogued under a study of T cells expressing NK-cell markers.

Sequencing was performed on PBMCs. The receptors shown here come from a young woman in good health.

This clonotype was picked up a small number of times. This chain links TRBV5-1 with TRBJ2-1; 10 positions match TRBD2. Germline values: CDR1 SGHRS, CDR2 YFSETQ. The CDR3 length is 15 residues. With V trimmed by 4 bases and J by 3 bases, 4 bases remained unmatched. In DNA, the CDR3 is TGCGCCAGCAGCGTGACTAGCGGGCACTACAATGAGCAGTTCTTC. Its translation is CASSVTSGHYNEQFF. Full variable domain (outside the CDR3, taken from reference TRBV5-1 and TRBJ2-1): KAGVTQTPRYLIKTRGQQVTLSCSPISGHRSVSWYQQTPGQGLQFLFEYFSETQRNKGNFPGRFSGRQFSNSRSEMNVSTLELGDSALYLCASSVTSGHYNEQFFGPGTRLTVL.

This chain links TRBV7-9 with TRBJ1-1, with D uncertain. CDR3 length equals 12 residues. Germline V gene sequence: CDR1 SEHNR, CDR2 FQNEAQ (reference sequence). Trimming cost V 7 bases and J 1 base, with 7 bases left between them. The CDR3 DNA is TGTGCCAGCAATACTGGGAACACTGAAGCTTTCTTT. Its protein is CASNTGNTEAFF.

V and J are TRBV7-2 and TRBJ1-2; a weak D match, TRBD1 (5 bases). Trimming removed 4 bases from V and 5 bases from J, with 11 bases in between. Germline CDR1 is SGHTA and CDR2 is FQGNSA. The CDR3 has 13 amino acids. The CDR3 sequence is CASSSGTTYGYTF. As DNA, the CDR3 is TGTGCCAGCAGCTCCGGGACCACGTATGGCTACACCTTC.

This sequence joins TRBV10-3 and TRBJ2-1, with D perhaps matching TRBD2 (6 bases). The CDR3 consists of 12 residues. Trimming removed 7 bases from V and 9 bases from J, with 13 bases in between. The germline V gene has CDR1 ENHRY and CDR2 SYGVKD. This CDR3 is CAIKAGNGEQFF. The CDR3 region has the DNA TGTGCCATCAAGGCGGGGAATGGTGAGCAGTTCTTC.

The CDR3 here is CASSQDFRQETQYF. CDR3 coding DNA: TGTGCCAGCAGCCAAGATTTTAGACAAGAGACCCAGTACTTC. V gene TRBV3-1 combines with J gene TRBJ2-5; D uncertain. The V end lost 0 bases, the J end lost 2 bases, and 7 bases lay between the germline ends. This CDR3 spans 14 amino acids. Per germline, CDR1 LGHDT and CDR2 YNNKEL (reference sequence).

This chain joins TRBV29-1 and TRBJ2-1; perhaps TRBD2 as D (7 bases). This CDR3 is built from 14 residues. The V end lost 3 bases, the J end lost 4 bases, and 13 bases lay between the germline ends. From germline, CDR1 is SQVTM and CDR2 ANQGSEA. The CDR3 nucleotides read TGCAGCGTTGACCGCGGGGGCCGGTACAATGAGCAGTTCTTC. It yields the protein CSVDRGGRYNEQFF.

This clonotype was picked up a small number of times. This rearrangement joins TRBV12-3 or TRBV12-4 to TRBJ2-2; D remains ambiguous. The CDR3 is 13 amino acids. V lost 6 bases and J 5 bases, leaving 10 bases between the germline ends. The CDR3 here is CASRAEWTGELFF. In DNA, the CDR3 is TGTGCCAGCAGGGCCGAGTGGACCGGGGAGCTGTTTTTT.

The chain links TRBV6-5 to TRBJ2-2; TRBD1 agrees at 11 bases. The V segment lost 2 bases and the J segment 3 bases; nucleotides outside the gene matches: 5. CDR1 MNHEY and CDR2 SVGAGI come from the germline V gene. The CDR3 length is 17 residues. The chain's CDR3 is CASSYPRTGGDTGELFF. Here the CDR3 DNA reads TGTGCCAGCAGTTACCCCCGGACAGGGGGCGACACCGGGGAGCTGTTTTTT.

This clonotype was observed a handful of times. The genes are TRBV3-1 and TRBJ2-6; no definite D call. Trimming took off 7 bases at V and 0 bases at J, with 13 bases between the two ends. Germline assignment: CDR1 LGHDT and CDR2 YNNKEL (reference sequence). This CDR3 region has 16 residues. The DNA of the CDR3 is TGTGCCAGCAAAACTCTTACAGACTCTGGGGCCAACGTCCTGACTTTC. This codes for CASKTLTDSGANVLTF.

The rearrangement joins TRBV6-5 to TRBJ1-4; TRBD1 is a possible D gene (6 bases). Looked up from germline, CDR1 is MNHEY and CDR2 is SVGAGI. V was pared by 2 bases and J by 3 bases, with 13 bases between. The CDR3 has 16 amino acids. Here the CDR3 reads CASSYLQGAANEKLFF. CDR3 bases: TGTGCCAGCAGTTACCTACAGGGAGCTGCTAATGAAAAACTGTTTTTT.

This clonotype turned up a few times. This chain links TRBV18 with TRBJ2-7; D perhaps matches TRBD2 (6 bases). The CDR3 loop spans 13 amino acids. In germline, CDR1 is KGHSH, CDR2 LQKENI. The V gene lost 3 bases and the J gene lost 5 bases, with 11 bases spanning the gap. The CDR3 loop is CASSPRREHEQYF. The CDR3 DNA sequence: TGTGCCAGCTCACCCCGGAGGGAACACGAGCAGTACTTC.

The chain has TRBV3-1 and TRBJ2-7; 13 bases match TRBD2. V shed 5 bases, J shed 3 bases, and the junction held 4 bases outside the gene matches. The germline CDR1 and CDR2 sequences are LGHDT and YNNKEL (reference sequence). The CDR3 runs 15 residues. The CDR3 DNA reads as TGTGCCAGCAGCAGGACTAGCGGGAGCATCTACGAGCAGTACTTC. This sequence encodes CASSRTSGSIYEQYF.

The CDR3 protein is CASSLPPGDGELFF. Here the CDR3 DNA reads TGCGCCAGCAGCTTGCCGCCCGGGGACGGGGAGCTGTTTTTT. V usage is TRBV5-1 and J usage is TRBJ2-2, with D possibly being TRBD2 (5 bases). This CDR3 spans 14 amino acids. The V end lost 1 base, the J end lost 7 bases, and 11 bases lay between the germline ends. Per germline, CDR1 SGHRS and CDR2 YFSETQ.

In this sample, this clonotype turned up a few times. The chain combines TRBV7-2 with TRBJ1-2; no clear D. CDR1 and CDR2 from the germline V gene are SGHTA and FQGNSA. Trimming removed 4 bases from V and 0 bases from J, with 12 bases in between. The CDR3 totals 15 residues. The CDR3 DNA sequence: TGTGCCAGCAGCTCGAACCACAACTCTAACTATGGCTACACCTTC. Protein sequence: CASSSNHNSNYGYTF.

This clonotype was counted many times. The chain couples TRBV27 to TRBJ1-1; tentatively, D is TRBD1 (5 bases). Trimming took 3 bases from V and 6 from J, leaving 11 bases between them. Germline CDR1 is MNHEY and CDR2 is SMNVEV (reference sequence). CDR3 size: 13 residues. The CDR3 DNA reads TGTGCCAGCAGTTTCGGGCAGGGCGCTGAAGCTTTCTTT. It specifies CASSFGQGAEAFF.

This sequence joins TRBV30 and TRBJ2-2; a weak D match, TRBD2 (5 bases). This CDR3 is built from 15 residues. Germline CDR1 GTSNPN, CDR2 SVGIG (reference sequence). V lost 0 bases, J lost 5 bases, and 13 bases lay in between. The CDR3: CAWSVTRGSTGELFF. The DNA of the CDR3 is TGTGCCTGGAGTGTAACCAGAGGGTCTACCGGGGAGCTGTTTTTT.

The chain joins TRBV6-2 or TRBV6-3 to TRBJ2-1; 8 bases agree with TRBD2. V dropped 5 bases and J dropped 11; count of bases not matched to a gene: 8. The CDR3 contains 13 residues. Germline V CDR1 and CDR2: MNHEY, SVGEGT. CDR3 loop: CASSLSGEKKQFF. Written as DNA, the CDR3 is TGTGCCAGCAGTCTTAGCGGGGAAAAAAAGCAGTTCTTC.

This clonotype has more than one count but fewer than ten. This chain uses TRBV6-6 with TRBJ2-3; perhaps TRBD2 as D (5 bases). The CDR3 sequence is 12 residues long. CDR1 is MNHNY, CDR2 SVGAGI, per germline (reference sequence). V lost 6 bases and J 6 bases, leaving 10 bases between the germline ends. CDR3 region: CASSPQRDTQYF. The CDR3 coding sequence is TGTGCCAGCAGCCCACAGCGGGATACGCAGTATTTT.

The genes are TRBV6-1 and TRBJ2-7; TRBD2 aligns across 9 bases. V was clipped by 7 bases and J by 0 bases; unmatched bases: 10. The CDR3 is made up of 16 amino acids. Germline V CDR1 and CDR2: MNHNS, SASEGT. This chain's CDR3 is CASTPLSGGSSYEQYF. CDR3 coding DNA: TGTGCCAGCACCCCCTTAAGCGGGGGGAGCTCCTACGAGCAGTACTTC.

This chain links TRBV5-8 with TRBJ2-7, with D possibly matching TRBD2 (6 bases). The CDR3 sequence is 15 residues long. Germline V CDR1 and CDR2: SGHTS, YDEGEE. V lost 5 bases and J 0 bases, leaving 15 bases between the germline ends. CDR3: CASSHGGTPSYEQYF. CDR3 nucleotide sequence: TGTGCCAGCAGTCACGGCGGGACGCCCTCCTACGAGCAGTACTTC.

J is TRBJ2-7 and V is TRBV14; 7 nucleotides line up with TRBD1. CDR3 length: 14 amino acids. Trimming removed 4 bases from V and 3 bases from J; junction bases left unmatched: 6. Germline V CDR1 and CDR2: SGHDN, FVKESK. The CDR3 sequence is CASSPQGPYYEQYF. In DNA form, the CDR3 reads TGTGCCAGCAGCCCACAGGGGCCCTACTACGAGCAGTACTTC.

This clonotype was seen only a few times. The chain combines TRBV7-3 with TRBJ2-3, with TRBD2 identical over 8 bases. The CDR3 is 16 residues long. The V gene's germline CDR1 is SGHTA and CDR2 FQGTGA. Unmatched junction bases numbered 9, after V lost 6 bases and J lost 1 base. The CDR3 nucleotides are TGTGCCAGCAGTGGGGGAGCGGGGGCTGGCACAGATACGCAGTATTTT. Protein product: CASSGGAGAGTDTQYF.

This chain uses TRBV6-2 or TRBV6-3 with TRBJ2-1; TRBD2 aligns across 9 bases. The CDR3 runs to 16 residues. V lost 3 bases, J lost 9 bases, and 12 bases stayed unmatched. Germline lookup yields CDR1 MNHEY and CDR2 SVGEGT. The CDR3 DNA sequence: TGTGCCAGCAGTTATTCTCTGGCGGGGGGGCACCGTGAGCAGTTCTTC. It specifies CASSYSLAGGHREQFF.

A single count supports this clonotype. The chain has TRBV20-1 and TRBJ2-7, with 10 bases lining up with TRBD2. V was clipped by 1 base and J by 5 bases; unmatched bases: 8. Germline V CDR1 and CDR2: DFQATT, SNEGSKA (reference sequence). The CDR3 length is 15 residues. CDR3 sequence (DNA): TGCAGTGCTAGAGCCGGACTAGCGGTTATAAACGAGCAGTACTTC. Residues: CSARAGLAVINEQYF.

The sample holds a few counts of this clonotype. The rearrangement links TRBV29-1 to TRBJ2-7; 8 bases align to TRBD1. The germline V gene encodes CDR1 SQVTM and CDR2 ANQGSEA. The CDR3 contains 13 residues. V dropped 4 bases and J dropped 5; count of bases not matched to a gene: 7. This CDR3 is CSVVGQGFDEQYF. The CDR3, as DNA: TGCAGCGTTGTTGGACAGGGATTCGACGAGCAGTACTTC.